This TCR beta chain comes out of a study of response to subunit inactivated influenza vaccine. In TCRdb, the RT-PCR reads were re-called with MiXCR into one record per CDR3 protein. The repertoire has approximately 490,000 distinct CDR3 sequences, 7.2% of them found once; the top ten carry about 12%. This clonotype was seen only a few times. The antigen remains unidentified. Study-wide points: A suggestion made by the authors is that each seasonal influenza vaccination recruits few new T cells.

This TCR came from a man between 50 and 75 years old who received an inactivated influenza vaccine. The source material was PBMCs from blood, sampled around 25 months after vaccination.

CDR3 sequence reads: CASSWTPGNTIYF. The CDR3 DNA sequence: TGTGCCAGCAGCTGGACGCCTGGAAACACCATATATTTT. This chain links TRBV3-1 with TRBJ1-3, with D hard to call. Trimming left V 5 bases short and J 2 bases short, with 7 bases between. The CDR3 has 13 amino acids. Looked up from germline, CDR1 is LGHDT and CDR2 is YNNKEL (reference sequence).